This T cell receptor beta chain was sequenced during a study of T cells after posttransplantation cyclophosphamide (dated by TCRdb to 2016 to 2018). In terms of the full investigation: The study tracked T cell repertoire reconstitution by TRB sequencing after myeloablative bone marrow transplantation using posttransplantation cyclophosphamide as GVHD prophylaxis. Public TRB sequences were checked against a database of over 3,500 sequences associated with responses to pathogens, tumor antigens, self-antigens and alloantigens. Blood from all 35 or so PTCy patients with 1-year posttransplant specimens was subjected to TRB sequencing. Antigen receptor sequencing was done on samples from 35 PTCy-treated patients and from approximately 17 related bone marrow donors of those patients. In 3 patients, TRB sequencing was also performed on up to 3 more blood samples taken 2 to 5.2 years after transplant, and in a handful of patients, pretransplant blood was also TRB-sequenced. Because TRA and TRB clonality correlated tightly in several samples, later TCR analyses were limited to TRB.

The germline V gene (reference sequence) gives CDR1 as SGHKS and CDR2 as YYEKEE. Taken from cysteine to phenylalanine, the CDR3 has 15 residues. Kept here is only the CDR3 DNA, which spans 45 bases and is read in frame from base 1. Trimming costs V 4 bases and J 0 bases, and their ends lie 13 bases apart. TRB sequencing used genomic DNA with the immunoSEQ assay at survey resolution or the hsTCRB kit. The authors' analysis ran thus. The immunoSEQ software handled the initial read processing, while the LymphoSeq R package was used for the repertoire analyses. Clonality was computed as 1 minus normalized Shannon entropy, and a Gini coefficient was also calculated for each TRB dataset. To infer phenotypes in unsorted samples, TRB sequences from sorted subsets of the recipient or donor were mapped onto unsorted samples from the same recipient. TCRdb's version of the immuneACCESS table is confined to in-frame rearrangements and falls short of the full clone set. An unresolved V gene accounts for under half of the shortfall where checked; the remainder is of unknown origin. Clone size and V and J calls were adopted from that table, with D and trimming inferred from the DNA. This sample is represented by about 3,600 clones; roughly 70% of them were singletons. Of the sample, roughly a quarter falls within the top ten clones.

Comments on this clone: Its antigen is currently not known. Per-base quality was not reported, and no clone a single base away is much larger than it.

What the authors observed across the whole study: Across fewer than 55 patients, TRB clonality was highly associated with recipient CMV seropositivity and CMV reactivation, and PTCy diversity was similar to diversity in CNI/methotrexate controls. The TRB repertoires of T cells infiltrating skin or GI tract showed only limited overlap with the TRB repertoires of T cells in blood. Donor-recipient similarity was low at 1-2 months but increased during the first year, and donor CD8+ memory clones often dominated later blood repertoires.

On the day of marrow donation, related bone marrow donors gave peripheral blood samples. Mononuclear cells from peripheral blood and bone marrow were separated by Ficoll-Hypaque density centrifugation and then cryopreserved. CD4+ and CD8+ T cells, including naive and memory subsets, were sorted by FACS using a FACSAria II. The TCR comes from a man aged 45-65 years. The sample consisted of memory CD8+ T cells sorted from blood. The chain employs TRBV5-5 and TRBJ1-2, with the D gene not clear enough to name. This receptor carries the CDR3 CASSNTPRANYGYTF. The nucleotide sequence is TGTGCCAGCAGCAATACCCCCCGAGCTAACTATGGCTACACCTTC. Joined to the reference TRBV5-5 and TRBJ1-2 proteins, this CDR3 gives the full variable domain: DAGVTQSPTHLIKTRGQQVTLRCSPISGHKSVSWYQQVLGQGPQFIFQYYEKEERGRGNFPDRFSARQFPNYSSELNVNALLLGDSALYLCASSNTPRANYGYTFGSGTRLTVV.